Below, 21 T cell receptor beta chains from the same sample are listed, as sequenced in a study of cytomegalovirus exposure and HLA in healthy donors. It was with 60 Vbeta and 13 Jbeta primers that the PCR ran. The repertoire was sequenced with immunoSEQ multiplex PCR; TCRdb's copy has only in-frame clones and lacks some. The profile covers over 140,000 clones, with approximately 80% appearing a single time and around 1.5% taken by the ten largest. The sequenced material came from PBMCs. Receptors originate from a man in his thirties or forties in good health and CMV-seropositive.

V gene TRBV4-2 combines with J gene TRBJ2-5, with a possible D match to TRBD1 (5 bases). Deletions cut 0 bases from V and 2 bases from J, with 13 bases between. The CDR3 is 16 amino acids. CDR1 is LGHNA and CDR2 is YNFKEQ in the germline V gene. CDR3 in DNA: TGTGCCAGCAGCCAAGATCAATGGCAGGGTCAAGAGACCCAGTACTTC. Amino acids: CASSQDQWQGQETQYF.

The V and J genes are TRBV6-5 and TRBJ2-3; 9 bases match TRBD2. Trimming removed 3 bases from V and 3 bases from J; junction bases left unmatched: 7. The CDR3 covers 16 residues. Looked up from germline, CDR1 is MNHEY and CDR2 is SVGAGI. The CDR3 sequence: CASSYSGSKMTDTQYF. DNA for the CDR3: TGTGCCAGCAGTTATAGCGGGAGTAAGATGACAGATACGCAGTATTTT.

V gene TRBV9 combines with J gene TRBJ1-6, with TRBD1 matching over 8 bases. CDR3 length equals 14 residues. CDR1 and CDR2 from the germline V gene are SGDLS and YYNGEE. J gave up 7 bases and V 4 bases, and 4 bases lay outside the gene matches. The CDR3 is CASSLTGENSPLHF. DNA of the CDR3: TGTGCCAGCAGCTTGACAGGGGAGAATTCACCCCTCCACTTT.

A few counts support this clone. The chain employs TRBV6-1 and TRBJ1-5; D gene unclear. Trimming shortened V by 8 bases and J by 8 bases, and 10 bases separated the two germline ends. The V gene's germline CDR1 is MNHNS and CDR2 SASEGT. The CDR3 consists of 11 residues. The CDR3 spells CASGAGEPQHF. The CDR3 DNA reads as TGTGCCAGCGGCGCGGGAGAGCCCCAGCATTTT.

This clone was seen a single time. The J gene is TRBJ1-1, the V gene TRBV30; D is uncertain. This CDR3 contains 15 residues. The germline V and J ends were trimmed by 0 bases and 4 bases, with 15 bases remaining between them. CDR1 and CDR2 from the germline V gene are GTSNPN and SVGIG (reference sequence). The CDR3 region has the DNA TGTGCCTGGAGTGTTGGAGGGCAGAGTCTCACTGAAGCTTTCTTT. As protein: CAWSVGGQSLTEAFF.

The J gene is TRBJ2-2, the V gene TRBV4-2; tentative D call: TRBD2 (6 bases). Germline V gene lookup returns CDR1 LGHNA and CDR2 YNFKEQ. V lost 4 bases and J 5 bases, leaving 17 bases between the germline ends. The CDR3 runs to 16 residues. CDR3 coding DNA: TGTGCCAGCAGCCTCTTAGATGGAGGGGAAACCGGGGAGCTGTTTTTT. This codes for CASSLLDGGETGELFF.

The V call is TRBV10-2, the J call TRBJ1-2; 9 positions agree with TRBD1. With V trimmed by 4 bases and J by 2 bases, 5 bases remained unmatched. Per germline, CDR1 WSHSY and CDR2 SAAADI. CDR3 length: 15 residues. DNA of the CDR3: TGCGCCAGCAGTGGGGTGGACAGGGGCAACTATGGCTACACCTTC. Its translation: CASSGVDRGNYGYTF.

The rearrangement links TRBV7-6 to TRBJ2-5, with 10 bases identical to TRBD1. The V segment lost 5 bases and the J segment 4 bases; nucleotides outside the gene matches: 4. The V gene's germline CDR1 is SGHVS and CDR2 FNYEAQ. This CDR3 region has 14 residues. The CDR3 DNA is TGTGCCAGCAGCCATGACAGGGGGCCAGAGACCCAGTACTTC. This encodes CASSHDRGPETQYF.

This sequence joins TRBV9 and TRBJ2-6, with 9 bases identical to TRBD2. The germline CDR1 and CDR2 sequences are SGDLS and YYNGEE. Losses at the gene ends were 5 bases for V and 4 bases for J; bases not matched to a gene: 7. The CDR3 has 16 amino acids. The CDR3: CASSATSGSGANVLTF. CDR3 bases: TGTGCCAGCAGTGCTACTAGCGGGTCCGGGGCCAACGTCCTGACTTTC.

The rearrangement joins TRBV28 to TRBJ2-3, with 7 bases identical to TRBD2. Germline V lookup: CDR1 MDHEN, CDR2 SYDVKM. CDR3 length: 15 amino acids. The ends lost 5 bases at V and 0 bases at J; junction bases unmatched: 5. CDR3: CASSLTSQSTDTQYF. CDR3 bases: TGTGCCAGCAGTCTGACTAGCCAGAGCACAGATACGCAGTATTTT.

The V call is TRBV6-1, the J call TRBJ1-2; TRBD1 might be the D (5 bases). The CDR3 totals 12 residues. V was shortened by 8 bases and J by 5 bases, with 12 bases between the two germline ends. Germline V gene lookup returns CDR1 MNHNS and CDR2 SASEGT. CDR3 in DNA: TGTGCCAGCGGAAACGGGGGTTATGGCTACACCTTC. Encoded protein: CASGNGGYGYTF.

The gene calls are TRBV6-5 and TRBJ1-5, with D perhaps TRBD1 (5 bases). Germline V gene sequence: CDR1 MNHEY, CDR2 SVGAGI. This CDR3 contains 15 residues. V gave up 6 bases and J gave up 1 base, with 13 bases separating them. The CDR3 region has the DNA TGTGCCAGCAGGCCTAACCAGGGAAGCAATCAGCCCCAGCATTTT. It is translated as CASRPNQGSNQPQHF.

The chain combines TRBV28 with TRBJ2-3; no firm D call. Deletions cut 6 bases from V and 3 bases from J, with 7 bases between. This CDR3 region has 12 residues. Germline V gene lookup returns CDR1 MDHEN and CDR2 SYDVKM. CDR3 residues: CASSQQTDTQYF. The CDR3 DNA is TGTGCCAGCAGCCAACAGACAGATACGCAGTATTTT.

This rearrangement joins TRBV7-3 to TRBJ2-3; possible D gene TRBD2, 5 bases. This CDR3 contains 13 residues. Germline V lookup: CDR1 SGHTA, CDR2 FQGTGA. Trimming shortened V by 8 bases and J by 2 bases, and 11 bases separated the two germline ends. This CDR3 reads CASRGQTTDTQYF. The DNA for the CDR3 is TGTGCCAGCCGAGGGCAGACCACAGATACGCAGTATTTT.

This chain joins TRBV27 and TRBJ2-6; D is perhaps TRBD2 (6 bases). The length of the CDR3 is 15 residues. The ends were cut back, 3 bases at V and 0 bases at J, with 6 bases in the middle. Germline lookup yields CDR1 MNHEY and CDR2 SMNVEV (reference sequence). CDR3 sequence (DNA): TGTGCCAGCAGTTTGGAGGGCTCTGGGGCCAACGTCCTGACTTTC. Its protein product is CASSLEGSGANVLTF.

This clone was recorded a few times. This chain joins TRBV5-4 and TRBJ2-6; 11 bases fit TRBD2. J lost 1 base, V lost 2 bases, and 8 bases had no gene match. Germline V gene sequence: CDR1 SGHNT, CDR2 YYREEE (reference sequence). This CDR3 has 19 residues. DNA for the CDR3: TGTGCCAGCAGCTTAGGAGGGGCTAGCGGGAGGTCTGGGGCCAACGTCCTGACTTTC. This translates into CASSLGGASGRSGANVLTF. The variable domain in full, completed from reference TRBV5-4 and TRBJ2-6, reads ETGVTQSPTHLIKTRGQQVTLRCSSQSGHNTVSWYQQALGQGPQFIFQYYREEENGRGNFPPRFSGLQFPNYSSELNVNALELDDSALYLCASSLGGASGRSGANVLTFGAGSRLTVL.

The chain carries TRBV28 and TRBJ1-4; 9 nucleotides line up with TRBD1. V was pared by 4 bases and J by 8 bases, with 5 bases of the junction left unmatched. The CDR3 is made up of 14 amino acids. CDR1 and CDR2 from the germline V gene are MDHEN and SYDVKM. The CDR3 bases are TGTGCCAGCAGTTCGGGACAGGGCGCGGAAAAACTGTTTTTT. It yields the protein CASSSGQGAEKLFF.

The chain employs TRBV6-1 and TRBJ2-7; 9 positions agree with TRBD2. Per germline, CDR1 MNHNS and CDR2 SASEGT. The CDR3 sequence is 16 residues long. The ends lost 0 bases at V and 2 bases at J; junction bases unmatched: 5. The DNA of the CDR3 is TGTGCCAGCAGTGAAGCTGGAAGCGGGAGGCCCTACGAGCAGTACTTC. The encoded protein is CASSEAGSGRPYEQYF.

The rearrangement uses TRBV28 and TRBJ1-2; 7 bases are shared with TRBD1. Trimming cost V 6 bases and J 4 bases; bases outside gene matches: 5. The CDR3 length is 13 residues. CDR1 is MDHEN, CDR2 SYDVKM, per germline. In DNA form, the CDR3 reads TGTGCCAGCAGCCTGGACAGGCGCTATGGCTACACCTTC. It yields the protein CASSLDRRYGYTF.

Remarks on this clone: This specimen includes other DNA sequences encoding the same CDR3. The J gene is TRBJ1-1, the V gene TRBV28; the D gene is possibly TRBD1 (5 bases). Per germline, CDR1 MDHEN and CDR2 SYDVKM. The germline V and J ends were trimmed by 10 bases and 0 bases, with 12 bases remaining between them. The CDR3 covers 13 residues. The CDR3 region has the DNA TGTGCCACCAAACAGGTACTGAACACTGAAGCTTTCTTT. Its protein is CATKQVLNTEAFF.

In the case of this clone: This specimen includes other DNA sequences encoding the same CDR3. The V and J genes are TRBV9 and TRBJ2-5; 7 bases fit TRBD2. The V gene's germline CDR1 is SGDLS and CDR2 YYNGEE. The CDR3 totals 16 residues. V lost 4 bases to trimming and J lost 4 bases; unmatched junction nucleotides: 13. CDR3 amino acids: CASSPRGDYQGETQYF. The CDR3, as DNA: TGTGCCAGCAGCCCCCGAGGGGACTACCAAGGAGAGACCCAGTACTTC.